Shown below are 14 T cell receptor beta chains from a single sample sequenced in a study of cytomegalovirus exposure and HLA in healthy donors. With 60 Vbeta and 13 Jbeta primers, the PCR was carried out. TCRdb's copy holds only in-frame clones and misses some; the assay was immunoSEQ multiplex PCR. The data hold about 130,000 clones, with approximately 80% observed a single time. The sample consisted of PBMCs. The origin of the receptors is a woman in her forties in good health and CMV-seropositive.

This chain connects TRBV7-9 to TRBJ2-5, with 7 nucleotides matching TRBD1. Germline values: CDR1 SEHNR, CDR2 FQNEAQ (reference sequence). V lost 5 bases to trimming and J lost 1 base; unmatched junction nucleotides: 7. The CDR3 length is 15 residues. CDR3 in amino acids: CASSVTGNSQETQYF. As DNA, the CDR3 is TGTGCCAGCAGCGTGACAGGGAACTCCCAAGAGACCCAGTACTTC.

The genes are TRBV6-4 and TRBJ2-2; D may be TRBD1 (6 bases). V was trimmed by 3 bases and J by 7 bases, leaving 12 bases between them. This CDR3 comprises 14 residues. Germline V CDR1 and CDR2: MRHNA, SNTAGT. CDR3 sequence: CASSENRVHGELFF. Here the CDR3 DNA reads TGTGCCAGCAGTGAAAACAGGGTCCACGGGGAGCTGTTTTTT.

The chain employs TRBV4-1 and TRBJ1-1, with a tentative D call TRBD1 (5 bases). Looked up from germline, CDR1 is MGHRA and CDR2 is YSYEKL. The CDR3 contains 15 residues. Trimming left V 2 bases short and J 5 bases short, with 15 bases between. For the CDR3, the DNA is TGCGCCAGCAGCCAATCACTTATCAGGGATACTGAAGCTTTCTTT. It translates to CASSQSLIRDTEAFF.

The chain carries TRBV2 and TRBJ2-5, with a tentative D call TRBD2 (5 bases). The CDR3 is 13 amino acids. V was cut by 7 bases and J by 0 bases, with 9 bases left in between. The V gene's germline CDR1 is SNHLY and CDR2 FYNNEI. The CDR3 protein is CASTRGNQETQYF. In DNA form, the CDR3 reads TGTGCCAGCACCCGGGGAAACCAAGAGACCCAGTACTTC.

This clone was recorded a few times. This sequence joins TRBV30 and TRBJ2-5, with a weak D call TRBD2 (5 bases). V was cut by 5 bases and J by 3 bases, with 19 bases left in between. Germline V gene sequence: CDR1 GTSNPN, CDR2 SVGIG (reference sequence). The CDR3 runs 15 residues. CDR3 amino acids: CAWGPPRGTKETQYF. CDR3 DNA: TGTGCCTGGGGTCCCCCCCGGGGAACCAAAGAGACCCAGTACTTC.

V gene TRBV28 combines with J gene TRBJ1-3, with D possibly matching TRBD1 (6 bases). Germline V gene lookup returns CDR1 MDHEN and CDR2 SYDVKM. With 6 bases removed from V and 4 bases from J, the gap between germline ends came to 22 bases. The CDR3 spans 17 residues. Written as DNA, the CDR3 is TGTGCCAGCAGCACCGTACAGGGTTTTCCATCCGGAAACACCATATATTTT. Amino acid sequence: CASSTVQGFPSGNTIYF.

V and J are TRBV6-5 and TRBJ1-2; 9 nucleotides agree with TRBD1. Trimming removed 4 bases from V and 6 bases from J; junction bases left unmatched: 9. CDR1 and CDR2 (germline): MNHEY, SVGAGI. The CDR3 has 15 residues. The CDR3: CASSLLLRDRDGYTF. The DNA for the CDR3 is TGTGCCAGCAGTTTACTTCTCCGGGACAGGGATGGCTACACCTTC.

CDR3 residues: CASSQQGSGELFF. The CDR3 DNA follows: TGTGCCAGCAGCCAACAGGGGTCCGGGGAGCTGTTTTTT. This chain uses TRBV7-6 with TRBJ2-2; 7 bases line up with TRBD1. V was clipped by 5 bases and J by 6 bases; unmatched bases: 3. The CDR3 sequence is 13 residues long. Germline V lookup: CDR1 SGHVS, CDR2 FNYEAQ.

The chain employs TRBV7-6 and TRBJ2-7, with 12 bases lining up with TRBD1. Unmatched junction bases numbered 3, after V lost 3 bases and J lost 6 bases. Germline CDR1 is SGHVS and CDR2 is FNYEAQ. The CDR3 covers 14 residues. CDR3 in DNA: TGTGCCAGCAGCTTTGGGACAGGGGGCGGCGAGCAGTACTTC. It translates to CASSFGTGGGEQYF.

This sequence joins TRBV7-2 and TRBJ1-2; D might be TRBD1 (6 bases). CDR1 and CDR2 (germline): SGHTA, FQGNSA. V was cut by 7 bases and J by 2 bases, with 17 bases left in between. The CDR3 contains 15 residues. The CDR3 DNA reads TGTGCCAGCACCCCGGGACATAACTCAAACTATGGCTACACCTTC. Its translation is CASTPGHNSNYGYTF.

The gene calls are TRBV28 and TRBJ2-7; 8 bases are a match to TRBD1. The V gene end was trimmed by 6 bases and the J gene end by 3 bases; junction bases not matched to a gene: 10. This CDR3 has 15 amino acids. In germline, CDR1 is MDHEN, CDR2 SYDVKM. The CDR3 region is CASSQQGGLRYEQYF. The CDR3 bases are TGTGCCAGCAGCCAACAGGGGGGCCTTCGCTACGAGCAGTACTTC.

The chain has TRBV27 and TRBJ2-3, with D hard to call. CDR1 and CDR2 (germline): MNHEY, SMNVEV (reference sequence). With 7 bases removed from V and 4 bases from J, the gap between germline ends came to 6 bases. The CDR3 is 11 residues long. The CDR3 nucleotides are TGTGCCAGCATTACGGCAGATACGCAGTATTTT. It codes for CASITADTQYF.

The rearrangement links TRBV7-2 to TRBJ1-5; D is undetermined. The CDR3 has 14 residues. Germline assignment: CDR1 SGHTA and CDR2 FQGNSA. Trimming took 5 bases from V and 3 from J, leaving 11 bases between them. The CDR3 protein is CASSPVTVNQPQHF. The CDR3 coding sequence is TGTGCCAGCAGCCCAGTCACAGTCAATCAGCCCCAGCATTTT.

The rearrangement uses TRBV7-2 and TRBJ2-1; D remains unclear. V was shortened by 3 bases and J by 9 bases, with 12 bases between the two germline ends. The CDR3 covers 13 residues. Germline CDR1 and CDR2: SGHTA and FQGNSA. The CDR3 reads CASSFQAVREQFF. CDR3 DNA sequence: TGTGCCAGCAGCTTCCAAGCTGTCCGTGAGCAGTTCTTC.